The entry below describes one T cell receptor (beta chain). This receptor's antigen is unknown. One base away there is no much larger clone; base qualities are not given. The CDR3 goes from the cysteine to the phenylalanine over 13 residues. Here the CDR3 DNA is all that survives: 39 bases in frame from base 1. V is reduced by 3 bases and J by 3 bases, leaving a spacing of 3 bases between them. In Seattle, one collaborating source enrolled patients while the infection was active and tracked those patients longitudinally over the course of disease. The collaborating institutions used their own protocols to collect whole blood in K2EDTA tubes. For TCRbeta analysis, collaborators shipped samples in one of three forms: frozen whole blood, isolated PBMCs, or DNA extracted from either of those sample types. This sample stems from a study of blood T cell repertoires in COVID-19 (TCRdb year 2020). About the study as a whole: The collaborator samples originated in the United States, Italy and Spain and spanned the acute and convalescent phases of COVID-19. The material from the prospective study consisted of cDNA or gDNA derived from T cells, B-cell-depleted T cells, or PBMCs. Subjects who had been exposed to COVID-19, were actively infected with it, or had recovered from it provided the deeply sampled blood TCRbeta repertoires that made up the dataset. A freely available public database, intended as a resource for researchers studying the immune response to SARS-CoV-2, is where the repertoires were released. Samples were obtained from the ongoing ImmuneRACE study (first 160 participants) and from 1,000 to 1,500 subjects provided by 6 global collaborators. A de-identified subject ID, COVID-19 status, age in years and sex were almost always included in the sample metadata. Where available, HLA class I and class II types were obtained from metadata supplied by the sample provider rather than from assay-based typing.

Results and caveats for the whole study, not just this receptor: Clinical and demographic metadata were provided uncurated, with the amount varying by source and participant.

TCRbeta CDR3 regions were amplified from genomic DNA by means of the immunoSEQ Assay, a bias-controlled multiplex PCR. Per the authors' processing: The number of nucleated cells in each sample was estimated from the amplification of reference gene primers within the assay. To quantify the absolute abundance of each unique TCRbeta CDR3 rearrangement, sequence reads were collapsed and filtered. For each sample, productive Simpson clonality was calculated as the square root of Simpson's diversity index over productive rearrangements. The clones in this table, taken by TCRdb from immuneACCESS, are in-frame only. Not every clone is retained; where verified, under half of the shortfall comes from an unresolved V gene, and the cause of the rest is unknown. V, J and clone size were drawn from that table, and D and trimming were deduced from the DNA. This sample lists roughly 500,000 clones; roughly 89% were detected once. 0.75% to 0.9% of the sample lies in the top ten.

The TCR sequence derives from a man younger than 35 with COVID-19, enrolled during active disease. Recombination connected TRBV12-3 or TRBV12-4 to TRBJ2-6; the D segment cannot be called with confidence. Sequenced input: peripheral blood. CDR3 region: CASSFGGANVLTF. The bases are TGTGCCAGCAGTTTCGGTGGGGCCAACGTCCTGACTTTC.